One and the same sample provided the 16 T cell receptor beta chains below, sequenced in a study of blood T cell repertoires in COVID-19. Data came from immunoSEQ multiplex PCR; TCRdb stores just in-frame clones and leaves some out. Here the sample spans approximately 290,000 clones, roughly 89% being singletons. The sample was peripheral blood. The receptors shown here come from a man aged 30-40 years with acute or convalescent COVID-19.

This chain links TRBV5-1 with TRBJ1-4; perhaps TRBD1 as D (6 bases). Between the trimmed V and J ends, which lost 5 bases and 2 bases, there was a span of 16 bases. CDR1 SGHRS and CDR2 YFSETQ come from the germline V gene. The CDR3 loop spans 16 amino acids. In DNA, the CDR3 is TGCGCCAGCAGTTTCCAAGGGGGGGCCACTAATGAAAAACTGTTTTTT. Protein: CASSFQGGATNEKLFF.

The chain combines TRBV7-9 with TRBJ2-3; D may be TRBD2 (6 bases). The germline gives CDR1 SEHNR, CDR2 FQNEAQ (reference sequence). V was shortened by 2 bases and J by 2 bases, with 17 bases between the two germline ends. The CDR3 covers 17 residues. CDR3 region: CASSLRSGGTITDTQYF. The CDR3 DNA reads as TGTGCCAGCAGCTTAAGAAGTGGCGGGACGATCACAGATACGCAGTATTTT.

This clone was recorded once. The genes are TRBV10-1 and TRBJ2-7, with a weak D call TRBD2 (5 bases). CDR1 and CDR2 (germline): WNHNN, SYGVQD (reference sequence). The CDR3 totals 11 residues. The V end lost 3 bases, the J end lost 6 bases, and 6 bases lay between the germline ends. Here the CDR3 DNA reads TGCGCCAGCAGTGATCGGGGCGAGCAGTACTTC. Protein product: CASSDRGEQYF.

To note about this clone: The junction departs from the called germline gene at one end, perhaps through a read error. The chain has TRBV7-9 and TRBJ1-1, with TRBD1 as a possible D gene (5 bases). The CDR3 extends over 13 amino acids. Germline V gene lookup returns CDR1 SEHNR and CDR2 FQNEAQ (reference sequence). The CDR3 DNA is TGTGCCAGCAGTAAAGGGGCGGGGCCCCTCCTCCATTTT. This gives the protein CASSKGAGPLLHF.

The CDR3 bases are TGTGCCAGCAGCCAGTCAGGCAAGGCAGATACGCAGTATTTT. Translated: CASSQSGKADTQYF. The gene calls are TRBV11-3 and TRBJ2-3; no reliable D call. V lost 5 bases and J 4 bases, leaving 13 bases between the germline ends. This CDR3 is built from 14 residues. Germline CDR1 is SGHNT and CDR2 is YENEEA.

The chain joins TRBV28 to TRBJ2-7; 9 bases are shared with TRBD1. The CDR3 loop spans 14 amino acids. Germline CDR1 reads MDHEN; CDR2 reads SYDVKM. With V trimmed by 2 bases and J by 9 bases, 8 bases remained unmatched. Here the CDR3 DNA reads TGTGCCAGCAGTTTACCACAGGGGGCGCGTGGGCAGTACTTC. The encoded protein is CASSLPQGARGQYF.

The J gene is TRBJ1-1, the V gene TRBV5-6; D not resolved. Looked up from germline, CDR1 is SGHDT and CDR2 is YYEEEE. V was cut by 2 bases and J by 1 base, with 12 bases left in between. There are 15 residues in the CDR3. For the CDR3, the DNA is TGTGCCAGCAGCTTATATAACCGGGAGAACACTGAAGCTTTCTTT. This sequence encodes CASSLYNRENTEAFF.

This chain connects TRBV27 to TRBJ1-2; a possible D gene is TRBD1 (6 bases). The germline V gene encodes CDR1 MNHEY and CDR2 SMNVEV (reference sequence). The CDR3 sequence is 13 residues long. V was pared by 2 bases and J by 8 bases, with 12 bases between. CDR3 coding DNA: TGTGCCAGCAGTTTAGGGGGCGCCGGGGGCTACACCTTC. Amino acid sequence: CASSLGGAGGYTF.

This clone has just one count. The V and J genes are TRBV6-5 and TRBJ2-1, with a possible D match to TRBD2 (5 bases). The germline V and J ends were trimmed by 8 bases and 0 bases, with 14 bases remaining between them. Germline V CDR1 and CDR2: MNHEY, SVGAGI. The CDR3 runs to 15 residues. The CDR3 DNA reads as TGTGCCAGCGGGTTAAGTCGGGGCTCCTACAATGAGCAGTTCTTC. Protein product: CASGLSRGSYNEQFF.

The rearrangement links TRBV28 to TRBJ1-2; D might be TRBD1 (5 bases). V gave up 10 bases and J gave up 2 bases, with 14 bases separating them. The CDR3 consists of 13 residues. Germline CDR1 MDHEN, CDR2 SYDVKM. CDR3 residues: CATALQVNYGYTF. CDR3 nucleotides: TGTGCCACCGCATTACAGGTCAACTATGGCTACACCTTC.

This chain links TRBV27 with TRBJ1-5; D unresolved. Germline V gene lookup returns CDR1 MNHEY and CDR2 SMNVEV (reference sequence). Between the trimmed V and J ends, which lost 5 bases and 5 bases, there was a span of 10 bases. The length of the CDR3 is 13 residues. The CDR3 reads CASSERADQPQHF. CDR3 DNA sequence: TGTGCCAGCAGTGAGAGGGCCGATCAGCCCCAGCATTTT.

The sample holds one count of this clone. The chain employs TRBV6-5 and TRBJ1-1; D not certain. From germline, CDR1 is MNHEY and CDR2 SVGAGI. Trimming removed 7 bases from V and 5 bases from J, with 17 bases in between. The length of the CDR3 is 14 residues. CDR3 nucleotide sequence: TGTGCCAGCACCCTCGGAGATTCGAGGACTGAAGCTTTCTTT. The encoded protein is CASTLGDSRTEAFF.

This clone turned up a few times. The genes are TRBV4-2 and TRBJ2-7; D perhaps matches TRBD1 (6 bases). Germline CDR1 and CDR2: LGHNA and YNFKEQ. The CDR3 is 14 amino acids. V lost 1 base, J lost 2 bases, and 9 bases lay in between. The CDR3 spells CASSQGGLAYEQYF. The CDR3 DNA sequence: TGTGCCAGCAGCCAAGGGGGGCTGGCCTACGAGCAGTACTTC.

The gene calls are TRBV19 and TRBJ1-3, with D possibly matching TRBD1 (5 bases). Trimming shortened V by 7 bases and J by 4 bases, and 11 bases separated the two germline ends. Germline-derived CDR1 and CDR2 are LNHDA and SQIVND (reference sequence). This CDR3 is 13 amino acids long. Written as DNA, the CDR3 is TGTGCCAGTACCCCAGGGAGGGGAAACACCATATATTTT. Amino acid sequence: CASTPGRGNTIYF.

The chain couples TRBV7-9 to TRBJ2-7, with 7 bases aligning to TRBD2. The CDR3 has 16 residues. The germline V gene encodes CDR1 SEHNR and CDR2 FQNEAQ (reference sequence). Trimming removed 5 bases from V and 2 bases from J; junction bases left unmatched: 12. CDR3 sequence reads: CASSTTGGQITYEQYF. The DNA for the CDR3 is TGTGCCAGCAGCACCACGGGAGGCCAGATCACCTACGAGCAGTACTTC.

The chain joins TRBV27 to TRBJ1-1, with D maybe TRBD1 (6 bases). V shed 3 bases and J shed 6 bases, with 14 bases lying between them. CDR1 and CDR2 from the germline V gene are MNHEY and SMNVEV (reference sequence). This CDR3 is built from 14 residues. CDR3 in DNA: TGTGCCAGCAGTTTCAGGGGAGTGTTCGCTGAAGCTTTCTTT. Residues: CASSFRGVFAEAFF.